These 19 T cell receptor beta chains originate from one sample sequenced in a study of cytomegalovirus exposure and HLA in healthy donors. Use of 60 Vbeta and 13 Jbeta primers characterized the PCR. Clones were read by immunoSEQ multiplex PCR, and TCRdb kept only the in-frame ones, dropping some. The sample lists 63,000 or so clones; 65% to 80% were seen once. The material sequenced was PBMCs. The receptors were sampled from a woman in her twenties or thirties in good health and CMV-seronegative.

The genes are TRBV7-8 and TRBJ2-3; D is possibly TRBD2 (5 bases). The V end was cut by 0 bases, the J end by 4 bases, with 17 bases between. The CDR3 is 17 amino acids. Germline lookup yields CDR1 SGHVS and CDR2 FQNEAQ. Written as DNA, the CDR3 is TGTGCCAGCAGCTTAGCTAGAGCGGCCATTAGACCAGATACGCAGTATTTT. Translation gives CASSLARAAIRPDTQYF.

V gene TRBV5-1 combines with J gene TRBJ1-1, with unresolved D. CDR1 is SGHRS, CDR2 YFSETQ, per germline. There are 14 residues in the CDR3. Between the trimmed V and J ends, which lost 1 base and 0 bases, there was a span of 7 bases. The CDR3 is CASSLTVMNTEAFF. CDR3 DNA: TGCGCCAGCAGCTTGACAGTCATGAACACTGAAGCTTTCTTT.

This chain connects TRBV27 to TRBJ2-2; 7 bases match TRBD2. Germline assignment: CDR1 MNHEY and CDR2 SMNVEV (reference sequence). The CDR3 consists of 13 residues. V dropped 4 bases and J dropped 12; count of bases not matched to a gene: 8. CDR3 coding DNA: TGTGCCAGCAGTTCCACCTGGGGGGGAAAGCTGTTTTTT. It is translated as CASSSTWGGKLFF.

This clone showed up just once. The rearrangement uses TRBV30 and TRBJ2-5; 8 bases are a match to TRBD2. This CDR3 has 14 amino acids. In germline, CDR1 is GTSNPN, CDR2 SVGIG (reference sequence). The ends lost 0 bases at V and 2 bases at J; junction bases unmatched: 2. The CDR3 region has the DNA TGTGCCTGGAGTGTCGGGACTAGACAAGAGACCCAGTACTTC. Encoded protein: CAWSVGTRQETQYF.

This clone was seen a single time. The chain carries TRBV19 and TRBJ1-1, with 9 bases lining up with TRBD1. The CDR3 is 15 residues long. V lost 3 bases to trimming and J lost 9 bases; unmatched junction nucleotides: 11. Germline V gives CDR1 LNHDA, CDR2 SQIVND (reference sequence). The CDR3 here is CASSMVSGQGTQAFF. The CDR3 nucleotides read TGTGCCAGTAGTATGGTTTCCGGACAGGGGACTCAAGCTTTCTTT.

The V and J genes are TRBV7-6 and TRBJ2-4; TRBD1 is a possible D gene (5 bases). CDR1 and CDR2 from the germline V gene are SGHVS and FNYEAQ. The CDR3 runs to 16 residues. Trimming removed 1 base at V and 1 base at J, with 11 bases between. The CDR3 loop reads CASSLVAGQAKNIQYF. The CDR3 region has the DNA TGTGCCAGCAGCTTAGTTGCAGGGCAGGCCAAAAACATTCAGTACTTC.

In DNA form, the CDR3 reads TGTGCCAGCAGCGTTGGCGGAGGGAATGAGCAGTTCTTC. Its translation: CASSVGGGNEQFF. The V and J genes are TRBV9 and TRBJ2-1; perhaps TRBD2 as D (6 bases). This CDR3 is 13 amino acids long. Looked up from germline, CDR1 is SGDLS and CDR2 is YYNGEE. V dropped 2 bases and J dropped 7 bases, with 10 bases sitting between them.

This chain joins TRBV7-9 and TRBJ1-1; D is possibly TRBD1 (6 bases). Between the trimmed V and J ends, which lost 5 bases and 0 bases, there was a span of 13 bases. The germline V gene has CDR1 SEHNR and CDR2 FQNEAQ (reference sequence). This CDR3 comprises 15 residues. The CDR3 here is CASSTGTSMNTEAFF. In DNA form, the CDR3 reads TGTGCCAGCAGCACAGGGACATCGATGAACACTGAAGCTTTCTTT.

The chain links TRBV27 to TRBJ2-5; D gene unclear. Germline values: CDR1 MNHEY, CDR2 SMNVEV (reference sequence). The CDR3 sequence is 14 residues long. V gave up 6 bases and J gave up 1 base, with 12 bases separating them. The CDR3 reads CASSPRPGQETQYF. The CDR3 DNA sequence: TGTGCCAGCAGCCCCCGTCCCGGCCAAGAGACCCAGTACTTC.

The V call is TRBV5-1, the J call TRBJ2-1; D perhaps matches TRBD2 (6 bases). Germline assignment: CDR1 SGHRS and CDR2 YFSETQ. With 2 bases removed from V and 10 bases from J, the gap between germline ends came to 19 bases. The CDR3 is 15 residues long. DNA of the CDR3: TGCGCCAGCAGCTTAGGGCGGGAAGCTCCAAGGGAGCAGTTCTTC. Encoded protein: CASSLGREAPREQFF. The full variable domain, completed using reference TRBV5-1 and TRBJ2-1, is KAGVTQTPRYLIKTRGQQVTLSCSPISGHRSVSWYQQTPGQGLQFLFEYFSETQRNKGNFPGRFSGRQFSNSRSEMNVSTLELGDSALYLCASSLGREAPREQFFGPGTRLTVL.

Only a few counts were recorded for this clone. The gene calls are TRBV19 and TRBJ1-1; D is unresolved. Trimming cost V 8 bases and J 10 bases, with 14 bases left between them. Germline CDR1 LNHDA, CDR2 SQIVND (reference sequence). The length of the CDR3 is 11 residues. The CDR3 protein is CASEERGGAFF. In DNA form, the CDR3 reads TGTGCCAGTGAAGAGCGTGGCGGAGCTTTCTTT.

CDR3 coding DNA: TGTGCCAGCAGCTTGGATCGCGAGAGGGTTACTAACTATGGCTACACCTTC. Translation gives CASSLDRERVTNYGYTF. This sequence joins TRBV5-6 and TRBJ1-2; the D is unclear. The CDR3 is 17 amino acids. The V gene lost 0 bases and the J gene lost 0 bases, with 15 bases spanning the gap. Germline loops: CDR1 SGHDT, CDR2 YYEEEE.

V gene TRBV2 combines with J gene TRBJ1-3; D possibly corresponds to TRBD1 (6 bases). The CDR3 is 15 amino acids. In germline, CDR1 is SNHLY, CDR2 FYNNEI. Between the trimmed V and J ends, which lost 5 bases and 0 bases, there was a span of 11 bases. This CDR3 reads CASSTRTDSGNTIYF. Written as DNA, the CDR3 is TGTGCCAGCAGTACACGGACAGACTCTGGAAACACCATATATTTT. The whole variable domain, filled in from reference TRBV2 and TRBJ1-3, reads EPEVTQTPSHQVTQMGQEVILRCVPISNHLYFYWYRQILGQKVEFLVSFYNNEISEKSEIFDDQFSVERPDGSNFTLKIRSTKLEDSAMYFCASSTRTDSGNTIYFGEGSWLTVV.

As to this clone: Mismatch with germline at one junction end may stem from a read error. The CDR3 is CASSSYIGLAGANEQFF. In nucleotides, the CDR3 is TGTGCTAGCAGCTCATACATCGGGTTAGCGGGAGCAAATGAGCAGTTCTTC. The V gene is TRBV7-7, the J gene TRBJ2-1; the match to TRBD2 covers 9 bases. Per germline, CDR1 SSHAT and CDR2 FNYEAQ (reference sequence). The CDR3 totals 17 residues.

The chain links TRBV29-1 to TRBJ2-1; 7 bases line up with TRBD2. The V segment lost 6 bases and the J segment 2 bases; nucleotides outside the gene matches: 13. Germline-derived CDR1 and CDR2 are SQVTM and ANQGSEA. The CDR3 extends over 16 amino acids. The CDR3 here is CSVLLGRERAYNEQFF. The CDR3 DNA follows: TGCAGCGTCCTACTGGGGCGGGAGCGCGCCTACAATGAGCAGTTCTTC.

The chain carries TRBV5-4 and TRBJ2-3, with D hard to call. V shed 0 bases and J shed 4 bases, with 6 bases lying between them. Per germline, CDR1 SGHNT and CDR2 YYREEE (reference sequence). The CDR3 runs 13 residues. CDR3: CASSLASADTQYF. Written as DNA, the CDR3 is TGTGCCAGCAGCTTGGCTAGTGCAGATACGCAGTATTTT.

The chain recombines TRBV4-3 with TRBJ2-6; 12 bases fit TRBD2. Per germline, CDR1 LGHNA and CDR2 YSLEER. J lost 4 bases, V lost 0 bases, and 7 bases had no gene match. The CDR3 has 19 residues. The CDR3 sequence is CASSQDSSGRVSGANVLTF. The CDR3 nucleotides read TGCGCCAGCAGCCAAGATTCTAGCGGGAGGGTCTCAGGGGCCAACGTCCTGACTTTC.

The V gene is TRBV27, the J gene TRBJ1-1; 7 bases agree with TRBD1. The J segment lost 1 base and the V segment lost 2 bases, leaving 4 bases of the junction unmatched. CDR3 length: 15 amino acids. CDR1 is MNHEY, CDR2 SMNVEV, per germline (reference sequence). For the CDR3, the DNA is TGTGCCAGCAGTTTAGCCGGGACAGCGAACACTGAAGCTTTCTTT. This codes for CASSLAGTANTEAFF.

The rearrangement uses TRBV4-1 and TRBJ1-5; 10 bases are a match to TRBD1. The CDR3 contains 15 residues. Trimming removed 6 bases from V and 6 bases from J; junction bases left unmatched: 8. Germline assignment: CDR1 MGHRA and CDR2 YSYEKL. This CDR3 is CASSLDRGQGQPQHF. DNA of the CDR3: TGCGCCAGCAGTCTAGACAGGGGGCAGGGTCAGCCCCAGCATTTT.